The rows below give T cell receptor beta chains drawn from one sample of a study of metastatic and nonmetastatic thyroid tumors. TCRdb re-called the PCR reads through MiXCR. The sample carries 70,000 or so clones, 14% recorded once. The sequencing sample was made of blood. The receptor set was obtained from a male donor with papillary thyroid cancer or a benign thyroid nodule (not recorded which). Some clones in this sample may be carry-over from other donors' samples. CDR3s include the opening cysteine and the closing phenylalanine or tryptophan. D genes are given only for firm matches. Size values are once, few and many counts, or a class for expanded clones, and some rows have none.

j_gene | v_gene | d_gene | abundance | CDR3nt | CDR3aa
TRBJ2-2 | TRBV10-1 | TRBD1 | many | TGCGCCAGCAGTCCCGGGACAGCGAACACCGGGGAGCTGTTTTTT | CASSPGTANTGELFF
TRBJ2-1 | TRBV9 | NA | many | TGTGCCAGCAGCGTACTTAGTACCCAAGAGCGGGTCAATGAGCAGTTCTTC | CASSVLSTQERVNEQFF
TRBJ1-5 | TRBV6-2/TRBV6-3 | NA | NA | TGTGCCAGCAGTCATGATCTCCCTACGGCCCAGCATTTT | CASSHDLPTAQHF
TRBJ2-5 | TRBV6-2/TRBV6-3 | TRBD2 | NA | TGTGCCAGCAGTTATTCTAGCGGTCTCGATTTGGGGGAGACCCAGTACTTC | CASSYSSGLDLGETQYF
TRBJ2-2 | TRBV12-3/TRBV12-4 | TRBD2 | many | TGTGCCAGCAGCCCTTTGGCGGGAGAATGGACCGGGGAGCTGTTTTTT | CASSPLAGEWTGELFF
TRBJ2-7 | TRBV25-1 | NA | few | TGTGTCAGCAGTCTACCCCCCCAGGGGGGGTCCTACGAGCAGTACTTC | CVSSLPPQGGSYEQYF
TRBJ2-1 | TRBV13 | NA | many | TGTGCCAGCAGTTCTACGGACCGCCGGTCTATCAATGAGCAGTTCTTC | CASSSTDRRSINEQFF
TRBJ2-1 | TRBV5-1 | TRBD1 | many | TGCGCCAGCAGCGCACCAGGGACAGGGACCTACAATGAGCAGTTCTTC | CASSAPGTGTYNEQFF
TRBJ1-6 | TRBV20-1 | TRBD1 | NA | TGCAGTGCTAGTGCAGGACAGGTGAGTTCACCCCCCCACTTT | CSASAGQVSSPPHF
TRBJ2-1 | TRBV20-1 | NA | NA | TGCAGTGCTAGTACGGGAGCCAGGCCTAATGAGCAGTTCTTC | CSASTGARPNEQFF
TRBJ2-1 | TRBV2 | TRBD2 | many | TGTGCCAGCAGTTCCGGGACTAGCGGGAGATACTCCTACAATGAGCAGTTCTTC | CASSSGTSGRYSYNEQFF
TRBJ2-1 | TRBV19 | NA | many | TGTGCCAGTAGTATAGATCCCCTTTCCAATGAGCAGTTCTTC | CASSIDPLSNEQFF
TRBJ2-2 | TRBV6-1 | NA | many | TGTGCCAGCAGTTCCCTGGACAGAAACACCGGGGAGCTGTTTTTT | CASSSLDRNTGELFF
TRBJ2-1 | TRBV11-3 | NA | many | TGTGCCAGCAGCTTAGGGCCAGGCGTCGGTGAGCAGTTCTTC | CASSLGPGVGEQFF
TRBJ2-5 | TRBV6-1 | NA | NA | TGTGCCAGCACTGAAGCCACAGGGAGGCAAGAGACCCAGTACTTT | CASTEATGRQETQYF
TRBJ1-6 | TRBV7-2 | NA | NA | TGTGCCAGCAGTAGACAGGAGAATTCACCCCTCCACTTT | CASSRQENSPLHF
TRBJ1-6 | TRBV27 | NA | many | TGTGCCAGCAGTATTGGGACATCTCCTGATAATTCACCCCTCCACTTT | CASSIGTSPDNSPLHF
TRBJ2-1 | TRBV12-3/TRBV12-4 | NA | few | TGTGCCAGCAGTTTAGGCCGGGACATGGCCTCCTACAATGAGCAGTTCTTC | CASSLGRDMASYNEQFF
TRBJ2-1 | TRBV19 | NA | NA | TGTGCCAGCTCGACTAGAGGAGATTACAATGAGCAGTTCTTC | CASSTRGDYNEQFF
TRBJ2-1 | TRBV7-2 | TRBD2 | many | TGTGCCAGCAGCGCCGGGACTAGCGGGAGGAATGAGCAGTTCTTC | CASSAGTSGRNEQFF
TRBJ2-4 | TRBV7-2 | TRBD1 | many | TGTGCCAGCAGCCCGCCCGGGACAGGGGGCGGCATTCAGTACTTC | CASSPPGTGGGIQYF
TRBJ2-7 | TRBV28 | TRBD1 | NA | TGTGCCAGCAGTTTAACTAACAGGGGTGACTCCTACGAGCAGTACTTC | CASSLTNRGDSYEQYF
TRBJ1-1 | TRBV5-5 | NA | many | TGTGCCAGCAGCCTGGGTCGGGGGACTGAAGCTTTCTTT | CASSLGRGTEAFF
TRBJ1-2 | TRBV18 | NA | many | TGTGCCAGCTCACCCTCGGCACAGAGTACGAACTATGGCTACACCTTC | CASSPSAQSTNYGYTF
TRBJ2-3 | TRBV20-1 | NA | NA | TGCAGTGCTAGAGTTACCTCCACAGATACGCAGTATTTT | CSARVTSTDTQYF
TRBJ2-1 | TRBV7-3 | TRBD2 | few | TGTGCCAGCAGCTTAAATGTAGCGGGCCCAGGGTACTACAATGAGCAGTTCTTC | CASSLNVAGPGYYNEQFF
TRBJ2-5 | TRBV7-9 | TRBD1 | many | TGTGCCAGCAGCAACCAGGGGGACGAGACCCAGTACTTC | CASSNQGDETQYF
TRBJ2-7 | TRBV6-4 | TRBD2 | NA | TGTGCCATGGAAACGGGACTAGCGGGAGGGCCAGGATCCTACGAGAAGTACTTC | CAMETGLAGGPGSYEKYF
TRBJ1-1 | TRBV2 | TRBD1 | many | TGTGCGACAGGGAGGAACACTGAAGCTTTCTTT | CATGRNTEAFF
TRBJ2-5 | TRBV28 | TRBD1 | many | TGTGCCAGCACCCTTGACAGGGGATGGGAGACCCAGTACTTC | CASTLDRGWETQYF
TRBJ2-5 | TRBV18 | TRBD1 | many | TGTGCCAGCTCCCCCGGGACAGGGGAATCCCAGTGGGAGACCCAGTACTTC | CASSPGTGESQWETQYF
TRBJ2-5 | TRBV7-2 | NA | many | TGTGCCAGCAGCTTGTTGCTAGGGCAAACCCAAGAGACCCAGTACTTC | CASSLLLGQTQETQYF
TRBJ2-5 | TRBV20-1 | NA | many | TGCAGTGGTGCACCCACTACTAGAGGGGAATACTTC | CSGAPTTRGEYF
TRBJ1-1 | TRBV28 | TRBD1 | many | TGTGCCAGCAGTCCAGGGGGGATGAACACTGAAGCTTTCTTT | CASSPGGMNTEAFF
TRBJ2-3 | TRBV11-1 | TRBD2 | many | TGTGCCAGCAGCCTTAGCGGGAGTGGCGCAGATACGCAGTATTTT | CASSLSGSGADTQYF
TRBJ2-2 | TRBV5-1 | NA | NA | TGCGCCAGCAGCTTGCCAGCCTGGTGTATTAACACCGGGGAGCTGTTTTTT | CASSLPAWCINTGELFF
TRBJ1-2 | TRBV7-2 | NA | NA | TGTGCCAGCGTGAGGGCGGCTCTCTGCTATGGCTACACCTTC | CASVRAALCYGYTF
TRBJ1-4 | TRBV6-5 | NA | many | TGTGCCAGCAGTTACCAAAACGGGCCCGATGAAAAACTGTTTTTT | CASSYQNGPDEKLFF
TRBJ1-2 | TRBV5-1 | NA | many | TGCGCCAGCAGCTTGAGAAGGGACCGAGGCTACACCTTC | CASSLRRDRGYTF
TRBJ2-2 | TRBV19 | NA | many | TGTGCCAGTAGTCCGTCAGGGGCGGCGCCCGGGGAGCTGTTTTTT | CASSPSGAAPGELFF